This T cell receptor beta chain derives from a study of shared clonotypes between healthy human individuals. Study-level information: CD4 naive and CD4 memory each took three plates per donor, while CD8 naive took two and CD8 memory one.

Assay: immunoSEQ multiplex PCR; the TCRdb copy retains only in-frame clones and omits some. The sample holds around 2,000,000 clones, about 95% seen once. Germline V CDR1 and CDR2: MNHNS, SASEGT. V lost 6 bases to trimming and J lost 7 bases, with 18 bases between them. The CDR3 runs 14 residues. Naive CD8 cells, CD45RO-negative and positively selected for CCR7, excluded terminally differentiated effector memory CD45RA+ cells. Recent vaccinations or acute infections were absent in the healthy HIV-negative adult donors. Details on this clone: Its target is unknown.

Study-wide results and caveats: The study generally estimated greater richness for naive than memory subsets.

This chain joins TRBV6-1 and TRBJ1-2; D ambiguous. This receptor was taken from a man aged 18 to 35 in good health. Sequencing was performed on naive CD8+ T cells sorted from blood. This CDR3 is CASRDGVGGIGYTF. CDR3 nucleotide sequence: TGTGCCAGCAGGGACGGTGTTGGAGGGATTGGCTACACCTTC.